Presented here are 18 T cell receptor beta chains from one specimen sequenced in a study of human T cells and chemical hapten exposure. TCRdb reprocessed the RACE reads via MiXCR and lists one record per CDR3 protein. The sample has about 89,000 distinct CDR3 sequences, approximately 10% seen once. The time point is: pre-sensitization, week 0. Treatment denoted: therapeutic diphenylcyclopropenone sensitization with weekly scalp DPC. Sequencing was performed on whole blood, taken in connection with sensitization to the hapten diphenylcyclopropenone (DPC). These receptor sequences come from a woman aged 60 to 75 with alopecia areata. Some clones in this sample may be carry-over from other donors' samples.

The genes are TRBV18 and TRBJ1-1; D ambiguous. Germline lookup yields CDR1 KGHSH and CDR2 LQKENI. With 6 bases removed from V and 0 bases from J, the gap between germline ends came to 5 bases. The CDR3 is 12 residues long. Here the CDR3 DNA reads TGTGCCAGCTCTTCGGTGAACACTGAAGCTTTCTTT. Translated: CASSSVNTEAFF.

This clonotype has ten or more counts. The chain couples TRBV14 to TRBJ1-6, with 8 bases that match TRBD1. The length of the CDR3 is 16 residues. CDR1 is SGHDN, CDR2 FVKESK, per germline. J lost 2 bases, V lost 5 bases, and 5 bases had no gene match. The CDR3 protein is CASSEDRVAYNSPLHF. CDR3 in DNA: TGTGCCAGCAGCGAGGACAGGGTCGCCTATAATTCACCCCTCCACTTT.

This clonotype was counted many times. This rearrangement joins TRBV30 to TRBJ1-1, with TRBD1 as a possible D gene (5 bases). Per germline, CDR1 GTSNPN and CDR2 SVGIG (reference sequence). The CDR3 is made up of 13 amino acids. Trimming removed 2 bases from V and 2 bases from J, with 9 bases in between. Here the CDR3 DNA reads TGTGCCTGGAGTACAGGAGTCAACACTGAAGCTTTCTTT. Translated, it gives CAWSTGVNTEAFF.

This clonotype was recorded at least ten times. This chain links TRBV27 with TRBJ2-5; D is unclear. This CDR3 is 16 amino acids long. CDR1 and CDR2 (germline): MNHEY, SMNVEV (reference sequence). Trimming stripped 0 bases from V and 4 bases from J, with 15 bases between. Here the CDR3 DNA reads TGTGCCAGCAGTTTATCGCCGTCTCCAGCCGGAGAGACCCAGTACTTC. Amino acid sequence: CASSLSPSPAGETQYF.

This clonotype was seen repeatedly, ten times or more. DNA for the CDR3: TGTGCCAGCAGTTTCCGGGACAGGGGGTACGAAGTTTCACCCCTCCACTTT. Translated, it gives CASSFRDRGYEVSPLHF. The genes are TRBV6-2 or TRBV6-3 and TRBJ1-6; 11 bases line up with TRBD1. V shed 4 bases, J shed 9 bases, and the junction held 11 bases outside the gene matches. The germline gives CDR1 MNHEY, CDR2 SVGEGT. This CDR3 is built from 17 residues.

The genes are TRBV12-3 or TRBV12-4 and TRBJ1-2; D unclear. This CDR3 contains 13 residues. Trimming left V 3 bases short and J 2 bases short, with 7 bases between. This chain's CDR3 is CASSFRPNYGYTF. CDR3 in DNA: TGTGCCAGCAGTTTCCGGCCGAACTATGGCTACACCTTC.

This clonotype has ten or more counts. The V gene is TRBV29-1, the J gene TRBJ1-2, with a weak D call TRBD1 (5 bases). Germline loops: CDR1 SQVTM, CDR2 ANQGSEA. The CDR3 spans 11 residues. V lost 5 bases, J lost 2 bases, and 6 bases lay in between. The DNA of the CDR3 is TGCAGCGTTCGGGGGAACTATGGCTACACCTTC. It is translated as CSVRGNYGYTF.

This chain joins TRBV6-1 and TRBJ2-2; D is unclear. Germline V gene lookup returns CDR1 MNHNS and CDR2 SASEGT. Deletions cut 4 bases from V and 7 bases from J, with 10 bases between. This CDR3 comprises 13 residues. The CDR3 protein is CASSGQEIGELFF. For the CDR3, the DNA is TGTGCCAGCAGTGGGCAGGAAATCGGGGAGCTGTTTTTT.

V gene TRBV7-3 combines with J gene TRBJ2-7, with no clear D. Germline values: CDR1 SGHTA, CDR2 FQGTGA. Between the trimmed V and J ends, which lost 5 bases and 6 bases, there was a span of 11 bases. The CDR3 has 12 residues. The CDR3 DNA reads as TGTGCCAGCAGCCTCCATATGGGCGAGCAGTACTTC. Encoded protein: CASSLHMGEQYF.

This clonotype was counted many times. The CDR3 region is CASSFGQGSWQPQHF. The CDR3 DNA reads as TGTGCCAGCAGTTTCGGGCAGGGTTCATGGCAGCCCCAGCATTTT. The chain uses TRBV12-3 or TRBV12-4 and TRBJ1-5, with D perhaps TRBD1 (5 bases). CDR3 length: 15 amino acids. V lost 3 bases, J lost 7 bases, and 16 bases lay in between.

This clonotype was detected a few times. This chain joins TRBV27 and TRBJ2-2; no reliable D call. This CDR3 comprises 13 residues. Germline CDR1 MNHEY, CDR2 SMNVEV (reference sequence). V shed 7 bases and J shed 4 bases, with 10 bases lying between them. Here the CDR3 DNA reads TGTGCCAGCAAAAGGGAACCCACCGGGGAGCTGTTTTTT. Its protein product is CASKREPTGELFF.

The chain recombines TRBV29-1 with TRBJ2-1; D call uncertain. CDR1 and CDR2 (germline): SQVTM, ANQGSEA. The CDR3 is made up of 13 amino acids. The CDR3 here is CTVLTPSYNEQFF. CDR3 nucleotide sequence: TGCACCGTGTTGACTCCCTCCTACAATGAGCAGTTCTTC.

There are many counts of this clonotype. The chain has TRBV25-1 and TRBJ2-1; 8 positions match TRBD2. The germline CDR1 and CDR2 sequences are MGHDK and SYGVNS. The trim removed 6 bases at V and 7 bases at J, leaving 8 bases unmatched. CDR3 length: 14 residues. This chain's CDR3 is CASSRPGLENEQFF. Written as DNA, the CDR3 is TGTGCCAGCAGCAGACCGGGACTAGAGAATGAGCAGTTCTTC. Combining the CDR3 with reference TRBV25-1 and TRBJ2-1 gives the whole variable domain EADIYQTPRYLVIGTGKKITLECSQTMGHDKMYWYQQDPGMELHLIHYSYGVNSTEKGDLSSESTVSRIRTEHFPLTLESARPSHTSQYLCASSRPGLENEQFFGPGTRLTVL.

In its sample, this clonotype was seen many times. The chain joins TRBV7-2 to TRBJ1-1; no definite D call. V was shortened by 1 base and J by 0 bases, with 6 bases between the two germline ends. The CDR3 totals 14 residues. Germline assignment: CDR1 SGHTA and CDR2 FQGNSA. Here the CDR3 reads CASSLVVVNTEAFF. In DNA, the CDR3 is TGTGCCAGCAGCTTAGTTGTAGTGAACACTGAAGCTTTCTTT.

This clonotype has only a few counts. The V gene is TRBV7-3, the J gene TRBJ1-1, with 9 bases that match TRBD1. This CDR3 contains 14 residues. Germline CDR1 and CDR2: SGHTA and FQGTGA. V shed 4 bases, J shed 4 bases, and the junction held 4 bases outside the gene matches. Written as DNA, the CDR3 is TGTGCCAGCAGCTCACAGGGGGCAGGCACTGAAGCTTTCTTT. Protein sequence: CASSSQGAGTEAFF.

Many counts were recorded for this clonotype. This chain connects TRBV20-1 to TRBJ2-7; D gene unclear. The V gene's germline CDR1 is DFQATT and CDR2 SNEGSKA (reference sequence). V was cut by 4 bases and J by 0 bases, with 10 bases left in between. This CDR3 is built from 13 residues. The CDR3 coding sequence is TGCAGTGCTACGCAGGTGAACTCCTACGAGCAGTACTTC. Encoded protein: CSATQVNSYEQYF.

This clonotype was seen at least ten times. V gene TRBV12-3 or TRBV12-4 combines with J gene TRBJ2-3; 7 bases agree with TRBD1. The CDR3 contains 14 residues. With 6 bases clipped from V and 5 bases from J, the junction kept 8 bases outside the gene matches. The CDR3 loop reads CASRSTGVGDTQYF. The CDR3 bases are TGTGCCAGCAGATCCACAGGGGTGGGAGATACGCAGTATTTT.

This clonotype was observed a few times. This chain joins TRBV12-3 or TRBV12-4 and TRBJ2-7; 7 nucleotides align to TRBD1. This CDR3 is 13 amino acids long. V was clipped by 4 bases and J by 3 bases; unmatched bases: 3. CDR3 nucleotide sequence: TGTGCCAGCAGTTACCGACAGGGCTACGAGCAGTACTTC. This gives the protein CASSYRQGYEQYF.